This T cell receptor beta chain was observed in a study of T cells in Graves' hyperthyroidism and ophthalmopathy (dated by TCRdb to about 2019). As for the study more broadly: Peripheral blood was sampled at the time of initial diagnosis, prior to any treatment. To identify TCR V-J signatures that set the groups apart, the researchers used a discovery cohort of about a hundred patients, made up of approximately 43 with Graves' ophthalmopathy and about 60 with stable Graves' hyperthyroidism. Prospective prediction of ophthalmopathy was tested in an independent validation cohort consisting of about 20 hyperthyroidism patients and about 17 patients who later progressed to ophthalmopathy. The 100 discovery patients were randomly split 7:3 into training and test sets. Thyroid tissue and blood T-cell repertoires from about 6 Graves' hyperthyroidism patients were also compared in the study. After sampling, hyperthyroidism patients received methimazole starting at 30 mg daily, and ophthalmopathy patients received high-dose intravenous methylprednisolone. According to the paper, TCR Vbeta CDR3 sequencing was carried out on more than 120 peripheral blood samples, which came from 40 to 45 ophthalmopathy, fewer than 80 hyperthyroidism and about 17 progressor patients.

The V end loses 6 bases and the J end loses 4 bases, and a stretch of 14 bases separates them. For CDR1 and CDR2, the germline V gene lists MNHNS and SASEGT. Its CDR3 holds 14 amino acids, cysteine through phenylalanine. Only the CDR3 portion is preserved as DNA: 42 bases, with reading frame beginning at the first base. The paper's findings and limits, for the study overall: Blood samples also contained most of the expanded thyroid clonotypes (frequency above 0.001), which suggests that blood repertoires may reflect thyroid immune responses. No statistical method was used to set the sample size in advance, and investigators knew the group allocation. In validation, the model predicted progression to ophthalmopathy with around 71% sensitivity and about 72% specificity, a median of approximately 6.5 months before onset. In cross-validation, a model built on a 13 V-J signature told ophthalmopathy apart from stable hyperthyroidism with under 90% sensitivity and roughly 81% specificity, and in testing the same model reached 80%/75%.

This clonotype came up many times. The antigen it recognizes is unknown. Qualities for individual bases were not recorded, and no much larger clone is one base off. TCR beta CDR3 regions were amplified from RNA transcripts. A first-round RT-PCR of the TCR CDR3 used the HTBI primer set with the Qiagen OneStep RT-PCR kit. The libraries were constructed in a second round of multiplex PCR and then size-selected and purified. Libraries were sequenced paired-end with 100 bp reads on an Illumina HiSeq2000. Per the source publication's procedure: SOAPnuke was used to process the raw data, throwing out any read that contained adapters or uncalled bases, had a mean Phred below 15, or lacked an exact constant-primer or identifier match. High-quality paired reads were merged using COPE v1.2.5, and each unique nucleotide sequence was defined as a clonotype. Clonotypes were aligned to IMGT TRBV, TRBD and TRBJ reference segments using MiTCR v1.1. Analysis was restricted to V-J combinations with a frequency above 0.0001, which covered about 99% of repertoires. A TCS score was defined as the ratio between F50 (clonal expansion) and ExV (chaos), using BLOSUM62-based TCRdist between CDR3 peptides within each V-J. Welch's t-statistics and random forest reduced roughly 540 V-J features to 10 to 15, which were used in a naive Bayes classifier (R e1071). The public reads were reanalyzed by TCRdb: fastp trimming at Q25, MiXCR alignment, in-frame beta chains only. Rows with one shared CDR3 protein collapse into an entry with the most common genes and DNA. The V and J calls follow TCRdb's processing rather than the paper's. This sample comprises 690,000 or so distinct CDR3 sequences, 18% of them detected only once. Clones ranked in the top ten supply 16% of the sample.

Hyperthyroidism patients were newly diagnosed, with disease duration under 2 months, and aged 18 to 65 years. The study excluded patients with uncontrolled infections, other autoimmune diseases, pregnancy or lactation. Clinical symptoms, serum thyroxine and TRAb, thyroid ultrasound, and orbital computed tomography formed the basis for the diagnoses. Blood from progressor patients was collected at the time of first diagnosis with hyperthyroidism, before any ophthalmopathy symptoms had appeared. PBMCs were isolated from roughly 10 ml of fresh peripheral blood by Ficoll-Paque density gradient centrifugation. Progressor patients were initially diagnosed with Graves' hyperthyroidism and developed ophthalmopathy during follow-up. Trizol reagent was used to extract total RNA, and RNA quality was then checked on an Agilent 2100 Bioanalyzer.

Sequences were obtained from blood. The sequence is built from TRBV6-1 and TRBJ2-3; TRBD2 is a possible D gene, resting on 5 matching bases. The clonotype comes from a woman aged 45-59 years with Graves' hyperthyroidism that later progressed to Graves' ophthalmopathy. The nucleotide sequence is TGTGCCAGCAGCCCCGGGCTAGCCTCAGATACGCAGTATTTT. Its protein is CASSPGLASDTQYF.